Listed below are T cell receptor beta chains from one sample, sequenced in a study of blood T cell repertoires in COVID-19. Sequencing was performed with immunoSEQ multiplex PCR; in TCRdb, only in-frame clones are kept and a portion is missing. The table lists under 150,000 clones, 80% to 90% of them singletons. Sequenced input: peripheral blood. All receptors derive from a man in his fifties with active or convalescent COVID-19. CDR3s include the opening cysteine and the closing phenylalanine or tryptophan. A D gene is named only where the DNA matches it firmly. Some rows have no size entry. The others give once, few or many, or a class for an expanded clone.

V gene	D gene	clone size	CDR3 length	J gene	CDR3 DNA	CDR3 protein
TRBV7-2	TRBD2	NA	14	TRBJ2-7	TGTGCCAGCAGCCCGGGACTAGCGATGTACGAGCAGTACTTC	CASSPGLAMYEQYF
TRBV30	TRBD1	NA	13	TRBJ1-5	TGTGCCTGGAGCTTACAGGGGGGTCAGCCCCAGCATTTT	CAWSLQGGQPQHF
TRBV12-3/TRBV12-4	TRBD1	NA	12	TRBJ1-1	TGTGCCAGCAGTGGGACAGCTGCTGAAGCTTTCTTT	CASSGTAAEAFF
TRBV24-1	NA	NA	14	TRBJ2-7	TGTGCCACCAGTGAAAAGGACAGATCCTACGAGCAGTACTTC	CATSEKDRSYEQYF
TRBV2	NA	NA	16	TRBJ2-6	TGTGCCAGCAGTGACGCCCGGGGGTCCGGGGCCAACGTCCTGACTTTC	CASSDARGSGANVLTF
TRBV30	TRBD1	NA	15	TRBJ2-3	TGTGCCTGGAGGCAGACAGGGGGCGGCCCAGATACGCAGTATTTT	CAWRQTGGGPDTQYF
TRBV15	NA	NA	16	TRBJ2-3	TGTGCCACCAGCAGAGATCGTCCGGGAGTTTCAGATACGCAGTATTTT	CATSRDRPGVSDTQYF
TRBV15	NA	NA	17	TRBJ1-6	TGTGCCACCAGCAGAGGTGCGGCGAGCTCCTATAATTCACCCCTCCACTTT	CATSRGAASSYNSPLHF
TRBV7-8	TRBD1	NA	15	TRBJ2-7	TGTGCCAGCAGCCTTAGACAGGGATCCTCCTACGAGCAGTACTTC	CASSLRQGSSYEQYF
TRBV27	TRBD2	few	16	TRBJ2-5	TGTGCCAGCAGTTTATCCTCAGCGGGAAGGTGGGAGACCCAGTACTTC	CASSLSSAGRWETQYF
TRBV28	NA	NA	13	TRBJ2-7	TGTGCCAGCAGGATGACAGTATCCTACGAGCAGTACTTC	CASRMTVSYEQYF
TRBV18	TRBD2	NA	15	TRBJ2-1	TGTGCCAGCTCACGGACTAGCGGGAAGGTGAATGAGCAGTTCTTC	CASSRTSGKVNEQFF
TRBV5-1	TRBD2	NA	17	TRBJ2-7	TGCGCCAGCAGCTTGGGAGTAGGGCTAGCGGTAAGCTACGAGCAGTACTTC	CASSLGVGLAVSYEQYF